This TCR beta chain was documented in a study of CD8+ T cells in alopecia areata. cDNA reverse transcribed from extracted RNA served as the sequencing template. Here immunoSEQ multiplex PCR was the method, and the copy in TCRdb shows in-frame clones only, minus some. The sample carries some 190,000 clones, roughly 60% recorded once. Study results and caveats: Because one nonresponder was included, the link of baseline CD8+ expansion to response is considered uncertain.

Worth noting for this clone: What it binds is not known.

Trimming took off 4 bases at V and 7 bases at J, with 10 bases between the two ends. CDR1 and CDR2 from the germline V gene are SGHDN and FVKESK. The CDR3 covers 13 residues. Treatment specified: oral pan-JAK inhibitor, 5-10 mg twice daily. Cell sorting on a FACSAria was used to separate CD4+ and CD8+ T cells from the PBMCs. The source of this sequence is a human donor with alopecia areata. Sequencing used CD4+ T cells sorted from blood, obtained at week 24, from a patient treated with tofacitinib. The chain links TRBV14 to TRBJ1-4; weak D call: TRBD1 (6 bases). CDR3 sequence: CASSLQGGEKLFF. The CDR3 DNA reads as TGTGCCAGCAGCCTACAGGGCGGTGAAAAACTGTTTTTT.